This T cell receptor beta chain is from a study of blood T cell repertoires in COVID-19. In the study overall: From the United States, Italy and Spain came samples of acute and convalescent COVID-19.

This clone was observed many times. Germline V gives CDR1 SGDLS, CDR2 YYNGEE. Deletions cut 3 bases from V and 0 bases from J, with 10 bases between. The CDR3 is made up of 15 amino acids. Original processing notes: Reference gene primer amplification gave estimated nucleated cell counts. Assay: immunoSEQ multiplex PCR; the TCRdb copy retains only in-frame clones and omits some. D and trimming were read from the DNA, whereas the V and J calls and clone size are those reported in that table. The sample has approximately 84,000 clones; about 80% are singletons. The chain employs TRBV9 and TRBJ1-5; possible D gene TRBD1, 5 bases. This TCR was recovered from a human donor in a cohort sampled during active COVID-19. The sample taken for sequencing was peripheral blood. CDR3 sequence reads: CASSEGGTSNQPQHF. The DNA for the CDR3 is TGTGCCAGCAGCGAGGGAGGGACTAGCAATCAGCCCCAGCATTTT.